The 16 T cell receptor beta chains below all came from one sample that was sequenced in a study of T cells in women clearing cervical HPV infection. The assay was immunoSEQ multiplex PCR, and TCRdb's table has in-frame clones only and misses some. This sample's clone table lists about 15,000 clones. Sequencing used blood buffy coat. The receptors were sampled from a woman aged 18-70 years with a cervical HPV16 infection that either progressed to CIN3+ or cleared (not recorded which).

To note about this clone: With the read ending 3 residues before the CDR3 end, the germline J gene is used to fill in that end. The V gene is TRBV7-8, the J gene TRBJ2-3, with 7 bases matching TRBD2. CDR1 and CDR2 (germline): SGHVS, FQNEAQ. This CDR3 has 16 amino acids. Unmatched junction bases numbered 11, after V lost 6 bases and J lost 2 bases. CDR3 sequence reads: CASRRNWGGSTDTQYF. The part of the CDR3 DNA that was read is TGTGCCAGCAGACGAAACTGGGGGGGATCCACAGATACG.

Turning to this clone: From the germline J gene comes the end of the CDR3, since the read stops 3 residues before it. This chain links TRBV4-2 with TRBJ2-7, with a weak D call TRBD2 (5 bases). The CDR3 spans 15 residues. Trimming removed 4 bases at V and 6 bases at J, with 19 bases between. Germline CDR1 LGHNA, CDR2 YNFKEQ. The CDR3 spells CASSRSPPERAEQYF. CDR3 DNA, as far as it was read: TGTGCCAGCAGCCGCTCACCCCCGGAGAGGGCCGAG.

This CDR3 reads CASSVARDYYNEQFF. CDR3 bases read: TGTGCCAGCAGCGTAGCTCGGGACTACTACAATGAG. The J gene is TRBJ2-1, the V gene TRBV9, with 7 bases identical to TRBD2. The DNA ends 3 residues before the CDR3 does, and the rest of the CDR3 is filled in from the germline J gene. Trimming cost V 0 bases and J 3 bases; bases outside gene matches: 3. The CDR3 is 15 residues long. CDR1 and CDR2 from the germline V gene are SGDLS and YYNGEE. Filled out from reference TRBV9 and TRBJ2-1, the complete variable domain reads DSGVTQTPKHLITATGQRVTLRCSPRSGDLSVYWYQQSLDQGLQFLIQYYNGEERAKGNILERFSAQQFPDLHSELNLSSLELGDSALYFCASSVARDYYNEQFFGPGTRLTVL.

Comments on this clone: The read stops 3 residues short of the end of the CDR3; the missing end is completed from the germline J gene. J is TRBJ1-5 and V is TRBV6-1; D is undetermined. Germline loops: CDR1 MNHNS, CDR2 SASEGT. The CDR3 has 15 residues. V dropped 0 bases and J dropped 3 bases, with 9 bases sitting between them. The sequenced part of the CDR3 DNA is TGTGCCAGCAGTGAAGCGAATGGGCCCAATCAGCCC. Translating it yields CASSEANGPNQP. The whole CDR3 region reads CASSEANGPNQPQHF.

Of note for this clone: The read finishes 3 residues shy of the CDR3 end, and the germline J gene is used to complete it. The J gene is TRBJ1-4, the V gene TRBV11-2; D gene uncertain. The CDR3 consists of 13 residues. Germline V gives CDR1 SGHAT, CDR2 FQNNGV. The CDR3 sequence: CASSIDRLRELFF. The sequenced CDR3 bases are TGTGCCAGCAGCATCGACCGGTTGAGGGAA.

About this clone: The sequenced fragment ends 3 residues before the CDR3 boundary, so the rest is inferred from the germline J gene. The rearrangement uses TRBV6-4 and TRBJ2-2; D perhaps matches TRBD2 (5 bases). The CDR3 covers 17 residues. Trimming removed 2 bases at V and 0 bases at J, with 13 bases between. Germline V lookup: CDR1 MRHNA, CDR2 SNTAGT. CDR3 amino acids: CASSDAASFANTGELFF. Incomplete CDR3 DNA: TGTGCCAGCAGTGACGCGGCTAGCTTTGCGAACACCGGGGAG.

Comments on this clone: Coverage ceases 3 residues before the CDR3 finishes, and the germline J gene fills in the end. The rearrangement uses TRBV28 and TRBJ1-4, with 8 bases fitting TRBD1. Germline V lookup: CDR1 MDHEN, CDR2 SYDVKM. The CDR3 extends over 12 amino acids. The CDR3 loop reads CASRTGVVELFF. The sequenced CDR3 bases are TGTGCCAGCAGGACAGGGGTTGTGGAA. The variable domain in full, completed from reference TRBV28 and TRBJ1-4, reads DVKVTQSSRYLVKRTGEKVFLECVQDMDHENMFWYRQDPGLGLRLIYFSYDVKMKEKGDIPEGYSVSREKKERFSLILESASTNQTSMYLCASRTGVVELFFGSGTQLSVL.

As regards this clone: Sequence at one end of the junction differs from germline and may be a read error. The CDR3 extends 3 residues past the end of the read, so its final part is completed from the germline J gene. This chain connects TRBV4-2 to TRBJ2-2, with D possibly TRBD2 on 5 matching bases. Germline V gene lookup returns CDR1 LGHNA and CDR2 YNFKEQ. This CDR3 has 14 amino acids. CDR3 protein: CASSPSPNTGELFF. Partial CDR3 DNA: TGCGCCAGCAGCCCTAGCCCGAACACCGGGGAG.

In regard to this clone: The DNA ends 3 residues before the CDR3 does, and the rest of the CDR3 is filled in from the germline J gene. The gene calls are TRBV20-1 and TRBJ1-1; a possible D gene is TRBD1 (5 bases). Trimming removed 4 bases at V and 4 bases at J, with 16 bases between. Per the germline V gene, CDR1 is DFQATT and CDR2 is SNEGSKA (reference sequence). The CDR3 covers 14 residues. The covered CDR3 bases are TGCAGTGCTACCCGCGACAGACTGTCCACTGAA. Its protein is CSATRDRLSTE. The full CDR3 reads CSATRDRLSTEAFF.

CDR3 DNA, as far as it was read: TGCAGTGCTAGGGGGGGGCTTGGTGAAGATACG. Translating it yields CSARGGLGEDT. The complete CDR3 protein is CSARGGLGEDTQYF. V is TRBV20-1 and J is TRBJ2-3, with D possibly matching TRBD2 (7 bases). The CDR3 goes on 3 residues after the read ends, and that part is filled in from the germline J gene. With 3 bases removed from V and 5 bases from J, the gap between germline ends came to 15 bases. This CDR3 has 14 residues. The germline V gene encodes CDR1 DFQATT and CDR2 SNEGSKA (reference sequence).

Of note for this clone: The sequenced fragment ends 3 residues before the CDR3 boundary, so the rest is inferred from the germline J gene. The rearrangement links TRBV11-3 to TRBJ2-1; tentatively, D is TRBD2 (5 bases). V lost 8 bases and J 8 bases, leaving 13 bases between the germline ends. Germline V gene sequence: CDR1 SGHNT, CDR2 YENEEA. This CDR3 spans 12 amino acids. CDR3 DNA (partial): TGTGCCAGCGGATATAGCGTGGATGAG. Translating it yields CASGYSVDE. The CDR3 as a whole reads CASGYSVDEQFF.

On this clone itself: The sequenced fragment ends 3 residues before the CDR3 boundary, so the rest is inferred from the germline J gene. V gene TRBV19 combines with J gene TRBJ2-5; no reliable D call. This CDR3 contains 14 residues. The V gene's germline CDR1 is LNHDA and CDR2 SQIVND (reference sequence). V lost 0 bases and J lost 2, with 7 bases in between. The CDR3 DNA, read in part, is TGTGCCAGTAGTATAGATCACAGTCAAGAGACC. It yields the protein CASSIDHSQET. The full CDR3 sequence reads CASSIDHSQETQYF.

Worth noting for this clone: The CDR3 end falls 3 residues outside the read, so it is completed with the germline J gene. The chain has TRBV5-1 and TRBJ2-2, with 8 bases fitting TRBD1. Trimming at V came to 0 bases and at J to 4 bases, leaving 5 bases not matched to a gene. The germline V gene has CDR1 SGHRS and CDR2 YFSETQ. The CDR3 is made up of 16 amino acids. The covered CDR3 bases are TGCGCCAGCAGCTTGGCCTGGACAGGGACCACCGGGGAG. Its translation: CASSLAWTGTTGE. The CDR3, in full, reads CASSLAWTGTTGELFF.

Note on this clone: The sequenced fragment ends 3 residues before the CDR3 boundary, so the rest is inferred from the germline J gene. The chain employs TRBV18 and TRBJ1-2; TRBD1 agrees at 7 bases. This CDR3 contains 14 residues. The germline CDR1 and CDR2 sequences are KGHSH and LQKENI. The sequenced part of the CDR3 DNA is TGTGCCAGCTCCCCAGGGACAGACTCCGTCGAC. This encodes CASSPGTDSVD. The entire CDR3 protein reads CASSPGTDSVDYTF.

On this clone: The read terminates 3 residues ahead of where the CDR3 ends, so the germline J gene completes it. V and J are TRBV19 and TRBJ2-3, with D perhaps matching TRBD1 (5 bases). Germline CDR1 LNHDA, CDR2 SQIVND (reference sequence). The CDR3 has 12 residues. The CDR3 spells CASSQGTETQYF. The sequenced part of the CDR3 DNA is TGTGCCAGTAGTCAGGGCACTGAGACG.

As to this clone: The read gets to within 3 residues of the CDR3 end, and the germline J gene fills in the rest. This chain joins TRBV2 and TRBJ1-4; the D gene is possibly TRBD1 (6 bases). CDR3 length: 14 amino acids. The V and J ends lost 6 bases and 5 bases respectively, with 13 bases between them. The germline gives CDR1 SNHLY, CDR2 FYNNEI. The sequenced part of the CDR3 DNA is TGTGCCAGCAGAAACAGGGTGGCCAATGAAAAA. Translation gives CASRNRVANEK. The complete CDR3 reads CASRNRVANEKLFF. Full variable domain (missing parts from reference TRBV2 and TRBJ1-4): EPEVTQTPSHQVTQMGQEVILRCVPISNHLYFYWYRQILGQKVEFLVSFYNNEISEKSEIFDDQFSVERPDGSNFTLKIRSTKLEDSAMYFCASRNRVANEKLFFGSGTQLSVL.